This T cell receptor beta chain was sequenced for a study of CD8+ T cells in alopecia areata listed by TCRdb under 2018. Looking at the study overall: Treated patients were enrolled in an open-label pilot trial of oral tofacitinib at 5 to 10 mg twice daily for moderate-to-severe alopecia areata. Tofacitinib was given for 6 to 18 months, followed by 6 months of follow-up off drug to assess delayed response and recurrence. In both human patients and the C3H/HeJ mouse model, the study applied high-throughput TCRbeta sequencing to look at T cell clonal expansion in alopecia areata. Scalp tissue and sorted CD4+ and CD8+ peripheral blood T cells from patchy and totalis/universalis alopecia areata patients and from healthy controls were covered by human TCRbeta sequencing. Tofacitinib-treated patients had biopsies at baseline and at 4 and 24 weeks of treatment, with a later scalp biopsy in several patients. Scalp clonality was compared among normal scalp (n=4), patchy alopecia areata scalp (n=8), and alopecia totalis/universalis scalp (n=8). The RNA source kit depended on sample type: the PAXgene miRNA kit for fixed scalp, the miRNeasy kit for PBMCs, and the RNeasy kit for mouse skin. Amplification of TCRbeta CDR3 regions was done by immunoSEQ multiplex PCR using 35 Vbeta forward primers and 13 Jbeta reverse primers. Here is what the overall study found, with its caveats: Lesional scalp, especially in alopecia totalis/universalis, showed higher clonality and more expanded CD8+ clones than normal scalp, suggesting antigenic drive. Compared with mice, TCR sequences shared between patients were less clear, possibly partly because of HLA diversity across the patient population. Resident alphabeta T cells in normal human skin are also sequenced, complicating scalp TCR repertoire analysis, unlike mouse skin dominated by gammadelta T cells.

Including the terminal cysteine and phenylalanine, the CDR3 comprises 13 residues. Left in the record is the CDR3 DNA by itself, 39 bases read in frame from the first base. V sheds 4 bases and J sheds 10 bases, leaving 11 bases between their ends. As encoded in the germline V gene, CDR1 is SGHDN while CDR2 is FVKESK. The time point tag for this specimen amounts to: baseline before oral tofacitinib. From alopecia areata patients, peripheral blood was collected along with lesional scalp punch biopsies. PBMCs were isolated by density centrifugation and stained for CD3, CD4 and CD8, after which CD4+ and CD8+ T cells were sorted on a FACSAria. Library generation was performed with the immunoSEQ multiplex PCR assay. For TCR sequencing, RNA was extracted from every sample and reverse transcribed into cDNA to serve as template. First-strand cDNA was synthesized using SuperScript III with a 2:1 mix of oligo-dT and random hexamers. A synthetic immune receptor repertoire was used to assess amplification bias, and residual bias was removed computationally. Under the source paper's analysis protocol: Raw reads were preprocessed to remove errors, and CDR3 was defined according to IMGT conventions as the region from the conserved cysteine to phenylalanine. Clonality was computed as 1 minus the Shannon entropy, with the entropy normalized by log2 of the number of productive unique TCRs. Whether each scalp clone was CD4 or CD8 was inferred by checking scalp TCRbeta sequences against the CD4 and CD8 repertoires from sorted blood. The source is immuneACCESS, and TCRdb retained only in-frame sequences with V and J called. Part of the clones is not carried over; for the studies checked, unresolved V genes explain less than half of this, and the remainder is unexplained. V and J calls and clone size are copied from that table; D and trimming were computed from the DNA. The table for this sample lists 110,000 to 150,000 clones; roughly 50% of them were counted only once. Roughly 6.7% of the sample goes to the ten largest clones.

Comments on this clone: The antigen it binds to is not known. The sample holds no much larger clone one base away, and base qualities are not on file.

This clonotype was sampled from a human donor with alopecia areata. This specimen consisted of CD4+ T cells sorted from blood, obtained at week 0. The sequence joins TRBV14 to TRBJ1-6, with TRBD1 perhaps the D gene, on 5 matching bases. The CDR3 has the sequence CASSPGQESPLHF. In nucleotides, the sequence is TGTGCCAGCAGCCCTGGACAAGAATCACCCCTCCACTTT. The variable domain in full, with residues beyond the CDR3 obtained from the reference TRBV14 and TRBJ1-6 genes, is EAGVTQFPSHSVIEKGQTVTLRCDPISGHDNLYWYRRVMGKEIKFLLHFVKESKQDESGMPNNRFLAERTGGTYSTLKVQPAELEDSGVYFCASSPGQESPLHFGNGTRLTVT.